The 27 T cell receptor beta chains below all came from one sample that was sequenced in a study of T cells in Graves' hyperthyroidism and ophthalmopathy. It was RNA transcripts that yielded the amplified TCR beta CDR3 regions. HTBI primers were the set used in a first-round RT-PCR of the TCR CDR3. TCRdb called the multiplex PCR reads again in MiXCR, with one record for every CDR3 protein. The sample records some 600,000 distinct CDR3 sequences, around 14% being singletons. The sequencing input was blood. Source of these receptors: a woman aged 25 to 39 with Graves' hyperthyroidism that later progressed to Graves' ophthalmopathy.

CDR3 sequence (DNA): TGTGCCAGCTCACCACCTGGCGGGAGTCCCGGGGAGCTGTTTTTT. This translates into CASSPPGGSPGELFF. This sequence joins TRBV18 and TRBJ2-2, with TRBD2 matching over 7 bases. Germline CDR1 is KGHSH and CDR2 is LQKENI. With 0 bases clipped from V and 6 bases from J, the junction kept 4 bases outside the gene matches. This CDR3 region has 15 residues. The variable domain in full, completed from reference TRBV18 and TRBJ2-2, reads NAGVMQNPRHLVRRRGQEARLRCSPMKGHSHVYWYRQLPEEGLKFMVYLQKENIIDESGMPKERFSAEFPKEGPSILRIQQVVRGDSAAYFCASSPPGGSPGELFFGEGSRLTVL.

This chain links TRBV20-1 with TRBJ2-1, with TRBD2 matching 14 bases. The length of the CDR3 is 16 residues. V lost 2 bases to trimming and J lost 4 bases; unmatched junction nucleotides: 4. The germline V gene has CDR1 DFQATT and CDR2 SNEGSKA (reference sequence). The CDR3 bases are TGCAGTGCTAGATTGGGACTAGCGGGAGAGTACAATGAGCAGTTCTTC. Its protein product is CSARLGLAGEYNEQFF.

The chain employs TRBV19 and TRBJ2-7; 8 positions agree with TRBD1. V dropped 6 bases and J dropped 0; count of bases not matched to a gene: 7. Germline V lookup: CDR1 LNHDA, CDR2 SQIVND (reference sequence). The CDR3 is 15 residues long. The chain's CDR3 is CASSWRQGSSYEQYF. Here the CDR3 DNA reads TGTGCCAGTAGCTGGCGACAGGGGAGCTCCTACGAGCAGTACTTC.

This clonotype was detected ten times or more. The chain is built from TRBV7-8 and TRBJ2-7, with D possibly matching TRBD1 (5 bases). The CDR3 sequence is 17 residues long. Germline values: CDR1 SGHVS, CDR2 FQNEAQ. V lost 2 bases, J lost 4 bases, and 21 bases lay in between. The CDR3 here is CASSLPGQGEGNYEQYF. CDR3 nucleotides: TGTGCCAGCAGCTTACCGGGTCAAGGGGAAGGAAATTACGAGCAGTACTTC.

This clonotype was seen repeatedly, ten times or more. The genes are TRBV7-9 and TRBJ2-1, with a weak D call TRBD2 (6 bases). There are 15 residues in the CDR3. Germline-derived CDR1 and CDR2 are SEHNR and FQNEAQ (reference sequence). V was shortened by 1 base and J by 8 bases, with 15 bases between the two germline ends. The CDR3: CASSLGVGGEDEQFF. CDR3 in DNA: TGTGCCAGCAGCTTAGGGGTCGGGGGAGAGGATGAGCAGTTCTTC.

This clonotype was picked up many times. The chain couples TRBV27 to TRBJ1-6; 7 bases agree with TRBD1. The CDR3 has 14 residues. Germline CDR1 MNHEY, CDR2 SMNVEV (reference sequence). V lost 7 bases to trimming and J lost 6 bases; unmatched junction nucleotides: 6. CDR3: CASTVTGSNSPLHF. DNA for the CDR3: TGTGCCAGCACTGTGACAGGGTCTAATTCACCCCTCCACTTT.

The V gene is TRBV11-2, the J gene TRBJ2-7; 8 nucleotides agree with TRBD1. V was clipped by 1 base and J by 2 bases; unmatched bases: 4. CDR1 SGHAT and CDR2 FQNNGV come from the germline V gene. This CDR3 is built from 15 residues. CDR3 nucleotide sequence: TGTGCCAGCAGCTTAGCCATACAGGGGGCCTACGAGCAGTACTTC. It codes for CASSLAIQGAYEQYF. Combining the CDR3 with reference TRBV11-2 and TRBJ2-7 gives the whole variable domain EAGVAQSPRYKIIEKRQSVAFWCNPISGHATLYWYQQILGQGPKLLIQFQNNGVVDDSQLPKDRFSAERLKGVDSTLKIQPAKLEDSAVYLCASSLAIQGAYEQYFGPGTRLTVT.

This chain uses TRBV5-4 with TRBJ2-1; TRBD2 matches 7 bases. V lost 9 bases to trimming and J lost 7 bases; unmatched junction nucleotides: 10. This CDR3 is 13 amino acids long. CDR1 is SGHNT, CDR2 YYREEE, per germline (reference sequence). CDR3 sequence: CATQGRVENEQFF. CDR3 bases: TGTGCCACCCAAGGGAGGGTTGAGAATGAGCAGTTCTTC.

This clonotype was counted ten times or more. This chain links TRBV19 with TRBJ1-6; no firm D call. This CDR3 is built from 17 residues. Germline V gene data show CDR1 as LNHDA and CDR2 as SQIVND (reference sequence). V lost 4 bases to trimming and J lost 2 bases, with 15 bases between them. The CDR3 sequence: CASSRGRNGAYNSPLHF. The DNA of the CDR3 is TGTGCCAGTAGTAGGGGAAGAAACGGTGCCTATAATTCACCCCTCCACTTT.

The V gene is TRBV6-1, the J gene TRBJ2-2, with D possibly matching TRBD2 (6 bases). Germline CDR1 reads MNHNS; CDR2 reads SASEGT. The CDR3 has 14 residues. Trimming removed 5 bases from V and 7 bases from J, with 14 bases in between. The CDR3 nucleotides are TGTGCCAGCAGTCCTGCCGGGGGAAGCGGGGAGCTGTTTTTT. Protein: CASSPAGGSGELFF.

The rearrangement uses TRBV5-1 and TRBJ2-5; no clear D gene. CDR1 is SGHRS and CDR2 is YFSETQ in the germline V gene. The CDR3 runs to 13 residues. Trimming stripped 5 bases from V and 0 bases from J, with 8 bases between. In nucleotides, the CDR3 is TGCGCCAGCAGTTCGTACAACCAAGAGACCCAGTACTTC. This encodes CASSSYNQETQYF.

This clonotype was seen repeatedly, ten times or more. The CDR3 DNA follows: TGTGCCAGCTCACCACCGGGGACAGGTCCCTACGAGCAGTACTTC. Its translation is CASSPPGTGPYEQYF. The rearrangement links TRBV18 to TRBJ2-7; 8 bases agree with TRBD1. The V gene end was trimmed by 0 bases and the J gene end by 2 bases; junction bases not matched to a gene: 3. There are 15 residues in the CDR3. Germline V CDR1 and CDR2: KGHSH, LQKENI.

This clonotype was counted ten times or more. The chain couples TRBV18 to TRBJ2-7, with D perhaps TRBD2 (6 bases). Per germline, CDR1 KGHSH and CDR2 LQKENI. Trimming shortened V by 3 bases and J by 4 bases, and 10 bases separated the two germline ends. The CDR3 totals 13 residues. The chain's CDR3 is CASSPLGSYEQYF. Here the CDR3 DNA reads TGTGCCAGCTCACCTCTCGGGAGTTACGAGCAGTACTTC.

This clonotype was counted many times. The gene calls are TRBV12-5 and TRBJ1-1; the D gene is possibly TRBD1 (6 bases). Per the germline V gene, CDR1 is LGHNT and CDR2 is FRNRAP. This CDR3 region has 13 residues. Trimming shortened V by 3 bases and J by 4 bases, and 9 bases separated the two germline ends. CDR3 region: CASGLGTLTEAFF. The CDR3 DNA sequence: TGTGCTAGTGGTTTAGGGACACTCACTGAAGCTTTCTTT.

This clonotype was seen ten or more times. The chain joins TRBV5-6 to TRBJ1-2; no firm D call. Trimming took off 5 bases at V and 2 bases at J, with 10 bases between the two ends. The CDR3 is 13 residues long. Germline V gene sequence: CDR1 SGHDT, CDR2 YYEEEE. CDR3 region: CASSLRQNYGYTF. The CDR3, as DNA: TGTGCCAGCAGTTTAAGGCAGAACTATGGCTACACCTTC.

Many counts were recorded for this clonotype. This rearrangement joins TRBV12-3 or TRBV12-4 to TRBJ2-7, with TRBD2 matching 7 bases. V trimming: 4 bases; J trimming: 0 bases; junction bases outside the gene matches: 15. The CDR3 loop spans 18 amino acids. The CDR3 nucleotides are TGTGCCAGCAGTTCCCGGGGATCCCGGCTAGCGGACTCCTACGAGCAGTACTTC. Encoded protein: CASSSRGSRLADSYEQYF.

This clonotype came up many times. This rearrangement joins TRBV28 to TRBJ2-7, with D possibly matching TRBD1 (6 bases). CDR3 size: 12 residues. With 8 bases removed from V and 0 bases from J, the gap between germline ends came to 8 bases. CDR1 and CDR2 from the germline V gene are MDHEN and SYDVKM. Written as DNA, the CDR3 is TGTGCCAGCGCAGGGGACTCCTACGAGCAGTACTTC. This gives the protein CASAGDSYEQYF.

The J gene is TRBJ2-7, the V gene TRBV3-1, with 10 bases fitting TRBD1. CDR1 is LGHDT and CDR2 is YNNKEL in the germline V gene (reference sequence). The CDR3 has 16 amino acids. Losses at the gene ends were 4 bases for V and 2 bases for J; bases not matched to a gene: 8. CDR3 DNA: TGTGCCAGCAGCCCGATCGGACAGGGGGTGACCTACGAGCAGTACTTC. Amino acid sequence: CASSPIGQGVTYEQYF.

The genes are TRBV28 and TRBJ2-3; D perhaps matches TRBD2 (7 bases). The CDR3 extends over 16 amino acids. The germline gives CDR1 MDHEN, CDR2 SYDVKM. Trimming cost V 6 bases and J 4 bases, with 20 bases left between them. CDR3 protein: CASSSVGGGPPDTQYF. CDR3 sequence (DNA): TGTGCCAGCAGCTCCGTAGGGGGAGGGCCACCAGATACGCAGTATTTT.

This clonotype appeared many times. The chain employs TRBV11-3 and TRBJ1-2, with D maybe TRBD1 (5 bases). Germline values: CDR1 SGHNT, CDR2 YENEEA. CDR3 length: 12 residues. V lost 1 base to trimming and J lost 10 bases, with 10 bases between them. The CDR3 bases are TGTGCCAGCAGCTTAGGTTCCGGGACCTACACCTTC. Translating gives CASSLGSGTYTF.

This clonotype was seen at least ten times. The chain employs TRBV10-3 and TRBJ2-5, with TRBD2 matching 9 bases. J gave up 5 bases and V 10 bases, and 14 bases lay outside the gene matches. The germline V gene has CDR1 ENHRY and CDR2 SYGVKD. This CDR3 is 15 amino acids long. DNA of the CDR3: TGTGCCACCGCATTTGGAGCGGGGGGTTATGAGACCCAGTACTTC. Its protein is CATAFGAGGYETQYF.

The genes are TRBV30 and TRBJ2-3; 10 bases map to TRBD2. Germline V gene sequence: CDR1 GTSNPN, CDR2 SVGIG (reference sequence). CDR3 length equals 14 residues. The ends lost 3 bases at V and 3 bases at J; junction bases unmatched: 3. CDR3 coding DNA: TGTGCCTGGAGGACTAGCGGGTTTACAGATACGCAGTATTTT. This encodes CAWRTSGFTDTQYF.

As to this clonotype: The junction shows a germline mismatch at one end, possibly a read error. This chain uses TRBV20-1 with TRBJ2-7; TRBD2 aligns across 15 bases. Germline CDR1 is DFQATT and CDR2 is SNEGSKA (reference sequence). The CDR3 contains 17 residues. The CDR3 sequence: CSASLSGLAGGSYEHYF. The CDR3 DNA reads as TGCAGTGCTAGTTTGTCGGGACTAGCGGGGGGATCCTACGAGCACTACTTC.

Many counts were recorded for this clonotype. The chain combines TRBV4-3 with TRBJ1-1; 8 nucleotides match TRBD1. Looked up from germline, CDR1 is LGHNA and CDR2 is YSLEER. This CDR3 is built from 15 residues. The ends lost 1 base at V and 4 bases at J; junction bases unmatched: 5. CDR3 DNA: TGCGCCAGCAGCCAAGTTGGACAGGGTGCCACTGAAGCTTTCTTT. Encoded protein: CASSQVGQGATEAFF.

This sequence joins TRBV20-1 and TRBJ2-7; 7 nucleotides agree with TRBD1. This CDR3 has 11 residues. Trimming at V came to 5 bases and at J to 7 bases, leaving 5 bases not matched to a gene. The germline V gene has CDR1 DFQATT and CDR2 SNEGSKA (reference sequence). The CDR3 loop reads CSAGQVWEQYF. DNA for the CDR3: TGCAGTGCTGGACAGGTTTGGGAGCAGTACTTC.

This clonotype showed up many times. This rearrangement joins TRBV6-1 to TRBJ1-1; D remains ambiguous. Deletions cut 5 bases from V and 1 base from J, with 14 bases between. Germline lookup yields CDR1 MNHNS and CDR2 SASEGT. This CDR3 spans 15 amino acids. The chain's CDR3 is CASSQFSGWNTEAFF. CDR3 sequence (DNA): TGTGCCAGCAGTCAGTTCAGCGGGTGGAACACTGAAGCTTTCTTT.

This chain connects TRBV6-2 or TRBV6-3 to TRBJ2-7, with D perhaps matching TRBD1 or TRBD2 (6 bases each). Germline V lookup: CDR1 MNHEY, CDR2 SVGEGT. The CDR3 length is 14 residues. Trimming cost V 0 bases and J 7 bases, with 13 bases left between them. The CDR3 reads CASSYSGGAEEQYF. In nucleotides, the CDR3 is TGTGCCAGCAGTTACTCGGGGGGCGCGGAGGAGCAGTACTTC.